The following is a T cell receptor (beta chain) sequence with its context. Its matching antigen is unknown. This sample stems from a study of post-analysis software for immune sequencing data. Unique-molecular-identifier-tagged TCR beta cDNA libraries were used. TCRdb called the PCR reads again in MiXCR, with one record for every CDR3 protein. The profile shows some 890,000 distinct CDR3 sequences, about 57% of them singletons. Trimming took 2 bases from V and 4 from J; bases not matched to a gene: 6. CDR3 length: 17 residues. The germline V gene has CDR1 SGHRS and CDR2 YFSETQ. Overall study results and limits: There was significantly lower normalized Chao1 diversity in multiple sclerosis patients than in controls. Controls had lower frequencies than patients of a few TRBV segments, which included TRBV5-6, TRBV5-1 and TRBV20-1.

The chain is built from TRBV5-1 and TRBJ2-1; 13 bases line up with TRBD2. This sequence originates from a girl between 5 and 17 years old with multiple sclerosis. Sequenced: blood. The CDR3 DNA is TGCGCCAGCAGCTTTGGGACTAGCGGGGTCGAATACAATGAGCAGTTCTTC. Its protein product is CASSFGTSGVEYNEQFF.